Detailed here is one TCR beta chain. Germline V CDR1 and CDR2: MDHEN, SYDVKM. The CDR3 covers 16 residues. Trimming shortened V by 5 bases and J by 1 base, and 18 bases separated the two germline ends. Every PCR was spiked with synthetic TCR analog templates. Only in-frame clones appear in the TCRdb table, and some are missing; sequencing was by immunoSEQ multiplex PCR. This sample has approximately 100,000 clones, with roughly nine tenths found just once. This sample is part of a study of PD-L1 blockade in urothelial cancer. Background on the study: Prior chemotherapy in patients spanned 0 to 3 regimens. Timepoints chosen for blood analysis were 3 weeks (second dose) and 6 weeks after treatment start. Blood yielded a median of around 150,000 T cells per sample.

The genes are TRBV28 and TRBJ2-7, with D perhaps TRBD1 (6 bases). This specimen consisted of PBMCs, obtained around atezolizumab (anti-PD-L1) treatment. The receptor was isolated from an elderly woman with urothelial cancer. This chain's CDR3 is CASSPPDRPPSYEQYF. The CDR3 bases are TGTGCCAGCAGTCCCCCCGACAGGCCCCCTTCCTACGAGCAGTACTTC.